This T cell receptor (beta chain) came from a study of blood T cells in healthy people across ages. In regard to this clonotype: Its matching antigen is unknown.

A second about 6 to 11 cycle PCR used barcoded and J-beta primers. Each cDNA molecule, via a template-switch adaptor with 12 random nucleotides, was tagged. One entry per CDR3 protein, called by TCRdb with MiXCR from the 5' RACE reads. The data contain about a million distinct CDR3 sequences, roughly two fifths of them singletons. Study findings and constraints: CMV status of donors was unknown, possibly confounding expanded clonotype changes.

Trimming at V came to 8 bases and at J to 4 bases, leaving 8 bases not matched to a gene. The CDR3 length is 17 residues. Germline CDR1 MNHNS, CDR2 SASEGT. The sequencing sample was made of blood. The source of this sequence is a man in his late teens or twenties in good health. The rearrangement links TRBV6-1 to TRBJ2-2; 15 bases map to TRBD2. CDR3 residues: CASSGLAGGQGTGELFF. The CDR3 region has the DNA TGTGCCAGCTCCGGACTAGCGGGGGGGCAGGGCACCGGGGAGCTGTTTTTT.